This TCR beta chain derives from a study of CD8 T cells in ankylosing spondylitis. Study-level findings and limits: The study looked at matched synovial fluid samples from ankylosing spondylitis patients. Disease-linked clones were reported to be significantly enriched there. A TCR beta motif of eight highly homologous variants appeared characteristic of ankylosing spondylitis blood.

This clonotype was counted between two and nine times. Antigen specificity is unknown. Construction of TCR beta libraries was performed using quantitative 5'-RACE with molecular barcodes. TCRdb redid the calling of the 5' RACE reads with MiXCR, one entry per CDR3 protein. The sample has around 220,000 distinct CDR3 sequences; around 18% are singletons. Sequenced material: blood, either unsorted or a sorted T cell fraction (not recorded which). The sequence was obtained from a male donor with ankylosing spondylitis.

CDR3 coding DNA: TGTGCCAGTAGTAGTCAGGCCTCTACCTACGAGCAGTACTTC. This translates into CASSSQASTYEQYF. The V call is TRBV19, the J call TRBJ2-7; D gene unclear. The V end lost 4 bases, the J end lost 2 bases, and 12 bases lay between the germline ends. CDR1 and CDR2 from the germline V gene are LNHDA and SQIVND (reference sequence). The CDR3 sequence is 14 residues long. The full variable domain, with the rest looked up from reference TRBV19 and TRBJ2-7, is DGGITQSPKYLFRKEGQNVTLSCEQNLNHDAMYWYRQDPGQGLRLIYYSQIVNDFQKGDIAEGYSVSREKKESFPLTVTSAQKNPTAFYLCASSSQASTYEQYFGPGTRLTVT.